This T cell receptor beta chain was observed in a study of spatial heterogeneity in lung cancer. Germline assignment: CDR1 LGHNA and CDR2 YNFKEQ. V gave up 3 bases and J gave up 7 bases; unmatched junction bases: 5. This CDR3 has 14 amino acids. One entry per CDR3 protein results from TCRdb running MiXCR on the 5' RACE reads. Here the sample spans more than 45,000 distinct CDR3 sequences, about 5.8% being singletons. Indicated time point: sample taken at primary tumor resection. This clonotype appeared many times. The chain uses TRBV4-2 and TRBJ1-5; the match to TRBD1 covers 8 bases. This receptor was identified in a male donor with early-stage non-small cell lung cancer. Here the sequenced sample was PBMCs, taken at surgery. The CDR3, as DNA: TGTGCCAGCAGCCATGAGACAGGGGAACAGCCCCAGCATTTT. Its translation: CASSHETGEQPQHF.